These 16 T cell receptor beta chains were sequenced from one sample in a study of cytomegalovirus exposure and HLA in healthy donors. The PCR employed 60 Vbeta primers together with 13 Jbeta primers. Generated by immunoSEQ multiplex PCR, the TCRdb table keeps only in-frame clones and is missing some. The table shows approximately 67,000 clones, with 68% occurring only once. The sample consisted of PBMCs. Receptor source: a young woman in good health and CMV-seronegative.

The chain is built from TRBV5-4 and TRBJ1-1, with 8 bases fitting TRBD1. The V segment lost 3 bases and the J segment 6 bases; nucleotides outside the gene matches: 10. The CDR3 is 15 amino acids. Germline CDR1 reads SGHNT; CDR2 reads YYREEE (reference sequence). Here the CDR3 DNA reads TGTGCCAGCAGCTCATACAGGGGGAGGGAGGCTGAAGCTTTCTTT. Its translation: CASSSYRGREAEAFF.

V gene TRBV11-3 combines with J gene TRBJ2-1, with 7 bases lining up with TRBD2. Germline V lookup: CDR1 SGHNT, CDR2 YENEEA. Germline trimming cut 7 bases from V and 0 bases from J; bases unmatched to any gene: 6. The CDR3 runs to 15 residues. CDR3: CASNQGGGSYNEQFF. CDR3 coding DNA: TGTGCCAGCAACCAAGGCGGGGGCTCCTACAATGAGCAGTTCTTC.

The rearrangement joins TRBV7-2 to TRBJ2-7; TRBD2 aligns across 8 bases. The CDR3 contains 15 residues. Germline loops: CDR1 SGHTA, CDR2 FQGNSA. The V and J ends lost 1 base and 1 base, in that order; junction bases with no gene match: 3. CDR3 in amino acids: CASSLGAGESYEQYF. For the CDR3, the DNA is TGTGCCAGCAGCTTAGGAGCGGGGGAGTCCTACGAGCAGTACTTC.

The CDR3 protein is CASSQDRGAGNEQYF. In DNA, the CDR3 is TGTGCCAGCTCACAGGACAGGGGCGCGGGGAACGAGCAGTACTTC. The chain employs TRBV18 and TRBJ2-7; 9 bases are a match to TRBD1. Trimming removed 4 bases from V and 5 bases from J; junction bases left unmatched: 9. Germline V gene lookup returns CDR1 KGHSH and CDR2 LQKENI. The length of the CDR3 is 15 residues.

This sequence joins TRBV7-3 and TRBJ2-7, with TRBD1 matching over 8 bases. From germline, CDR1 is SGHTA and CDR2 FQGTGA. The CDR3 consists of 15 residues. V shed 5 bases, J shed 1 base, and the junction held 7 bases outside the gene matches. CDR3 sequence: CASSSARDRSYEQYF. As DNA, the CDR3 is TGTGCCAGCAGCAGCGCCCGGGACAGGTCCTACGAGCAGTACTTC.

The CDR3 spells CACLLRDRASYEQYF. The CDR3 nucleotides read TGTGCCTGTCTCCTCCGGGACAGGGCTTCCTACGAGCAGTACTTC. The rearrangement links TRBV30 to TRBJ2-7, with 9 bases lining up with TRBD1. CDR1 is GTSNPN and CDR2 is SVGIG in the germline V gene (reference sequence). The CDR3 runs 15 residues. The junction had 10 bases not matched to a gene; V was cut back by 6 bases and J by 1 base. Drawing the rest from reference TRBV30 and TRBJ2-7, the complete variable domain is SQTIHQWPATLVQPVGSPLSLECTVEGTSNPNLYWYRQAAGRGLQLLFYSVGIGQISSEVPQNLSASRPQDRQFILSSKKLLLSDSGFYLCACLLRDRASYEQYFGPGTRLTVT.

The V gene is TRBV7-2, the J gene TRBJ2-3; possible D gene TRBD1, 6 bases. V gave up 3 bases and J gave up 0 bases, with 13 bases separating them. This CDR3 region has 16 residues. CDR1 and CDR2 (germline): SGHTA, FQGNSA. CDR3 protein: CASSFQGSASTDTQYF. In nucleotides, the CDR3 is TGTGCCAGCAGCTTCCAGGGGAGTGCTAGCACAGATACGCAGTATTTT.

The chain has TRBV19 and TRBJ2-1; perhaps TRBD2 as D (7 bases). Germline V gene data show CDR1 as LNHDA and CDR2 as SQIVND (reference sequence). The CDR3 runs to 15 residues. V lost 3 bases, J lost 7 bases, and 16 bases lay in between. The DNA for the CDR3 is TGTGCCAGTAGTATGGTCCGGGGGGCGGGGAATGAGCAGTTCTTC. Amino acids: CASSMVRGAGNEQFF.

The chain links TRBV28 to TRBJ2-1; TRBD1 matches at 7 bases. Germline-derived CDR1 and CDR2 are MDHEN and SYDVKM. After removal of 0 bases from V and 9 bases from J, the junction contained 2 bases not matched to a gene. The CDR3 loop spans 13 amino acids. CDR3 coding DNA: TGTGCCAGCAGTTTATGGCGACAGGGTGAGCAGTTCTTC. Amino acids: CASSLWRQGEQFF.

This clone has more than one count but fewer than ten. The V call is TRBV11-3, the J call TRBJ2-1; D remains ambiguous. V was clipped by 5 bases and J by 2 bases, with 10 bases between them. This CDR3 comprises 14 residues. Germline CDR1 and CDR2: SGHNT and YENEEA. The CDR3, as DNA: TGTGCCAGCAGCCCCCTCGGTCCCTACAATGAGCAGTTCTTC. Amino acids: CASSPLGPYNEQFF.

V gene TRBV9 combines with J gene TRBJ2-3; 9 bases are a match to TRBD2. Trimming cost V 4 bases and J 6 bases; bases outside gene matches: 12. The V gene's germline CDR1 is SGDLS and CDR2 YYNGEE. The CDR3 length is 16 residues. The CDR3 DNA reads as TGTGCCAGCAGCCCACGTGGGGCGGGGGGGCCTGATACGCAGTATTTT. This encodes CASSPRGAGGPDTQYF.

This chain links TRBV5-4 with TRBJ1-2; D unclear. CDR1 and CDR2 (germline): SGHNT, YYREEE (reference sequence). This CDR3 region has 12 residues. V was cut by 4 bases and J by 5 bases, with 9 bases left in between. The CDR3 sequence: CASSMERYGYTF. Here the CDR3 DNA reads TGTGCCAGCAGCATGGAGAGGTATGGCTACACCTTC.

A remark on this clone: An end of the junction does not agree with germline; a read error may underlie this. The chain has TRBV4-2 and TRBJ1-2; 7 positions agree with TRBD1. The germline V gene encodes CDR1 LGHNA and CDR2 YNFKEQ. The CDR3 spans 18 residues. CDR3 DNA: TGTGCCAGCAAACTCACCGGGACAGTTGTGGGAGCTAACTATGGCTGCACCTTC. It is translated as CASKLTGTVVGANYGCTF.

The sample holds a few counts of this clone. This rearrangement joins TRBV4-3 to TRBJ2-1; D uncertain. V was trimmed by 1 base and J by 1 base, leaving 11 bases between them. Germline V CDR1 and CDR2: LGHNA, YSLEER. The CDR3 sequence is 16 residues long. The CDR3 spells CASSQVDMLSYNEQFF. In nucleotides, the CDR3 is TGCGCCAGCAGCCAAGTAGACATGCTTTCCTACAATGAGCAGTTCTTC.

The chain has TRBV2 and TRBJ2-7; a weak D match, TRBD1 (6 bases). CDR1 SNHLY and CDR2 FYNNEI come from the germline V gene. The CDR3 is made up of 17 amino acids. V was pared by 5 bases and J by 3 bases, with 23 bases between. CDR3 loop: CASSRLRGQLPFYEQYF. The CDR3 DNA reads TGTGCCAGCAGTCGCCTTCGGGGACAACTACCCTTCTACGAGCAGTACTTC.

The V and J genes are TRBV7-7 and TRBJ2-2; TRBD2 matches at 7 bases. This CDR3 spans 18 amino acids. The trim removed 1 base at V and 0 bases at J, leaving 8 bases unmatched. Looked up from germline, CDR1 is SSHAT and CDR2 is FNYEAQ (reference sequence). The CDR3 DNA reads TGTGCCAGCAGCTTAGTCCGGGGGGAGGGAACGAACACCGGGGAGCTGTTTTTT. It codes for CASSLVRGEGTNTGELFF.